Listed below are T cell receptor beta chains from one sample, sequenced in a study of blood T cells in healthy people across ages. MiXCR, run by TCRdb on the 5' RACE reads, gives a single entry per CDR3 protein. The sample shows 1.8 million or so distinct CDR3 sequences, about two fifths of them seen only once. Sequencing was performed on blood. The receptors were gathered from a human donor in good health. Each CDR3 is given with its conserved first and last residue. Only some rows state a clone size, as once, few, many or a class for expanded clones.

J | size | V | CDR3
TRBJ2-1 | - | TRBV11-2 | CASSFASGGLYNEQFF
TRBJ2-1 | - | TRBV7-6 | CASSARGTNNEQFF
TRBJ2-7 | - | TRBV28 | CATRVSNEQYF
TRBJ1-2 | - | TRBV25-1 | CASSPAGALTLYGYTF
TRBJ2-7 | - | TRBV20-1 | CSARIDRSYEQYF
TRBJ2-5 | few | TRBV7-9 | CASSSRAGGLTAETQYF
TRBJ2-3 | few | TRBV11-2 | CASSPKGGYWAQYF
TRBJ2-7 | - | TRBV11-2 | CASSLWIRDRGKTYEQYF
TRBJ2-7 | few | TRBV9 | CASSVGVGGLASHEQYF
TRBJ2-1 | - | TRBV5-6 | CASSSSVAEQFF
TRBJ2-1 | few | TRBV6-1 | CASSESGRGSDNEQFF
TRBJ2-3 | - | TRBV4-1 | CASSQGPGLAGATDTQYF
TRBJ2-7 | - | TRBV12-3/TRBV12-4 | CASSLFSDEQYF
TRBJ1-2 | - | TRBV2 | CASSEARRADGYTF
TRBJ1-1 | - | TRBV12-3/TRBV12-4 | CASSMGQGRRSEAFF
TRBJ1-1 | - | TRBV5-1 | CASSIDGLNTEAFF
TRBJ1-5 | - | TRBV20-1 | CSAGRHYSNQPQHF
TRBJ2-7 | few | TRBV4-3 | CASSQDRSTHYEQYF
- | few | TRBV2 | CASSLAYAYEQYF
TRBJ2-1 | - | TRBV6-5 | CASSNTDYNEQFF
TRBJ2-5 | - | TRBV4-2 | CASSRGAGGGPRETQYF
TRBJ2-1 | - | TRBV5-5 | CASSLSGGEGADEQFF
TRBJ2-7 | many | TRBV7-2 | CASSPRGGLFYEQYF
TRBJ2-1 | - | TRBV6-5 | CASNPAGGINNEQFF
TRBJ1-4 | once | TRBV6-2/TRBV6-3 | CASRGAFRDEKLFF
TRBJ2-2 | - | TRBV29-1 | CSVERSGSGELFF
TRBJ1-2 | - | TRBV6-2/TRBV6-3 | CASSMDRGRYGYGYTF
- | few | TRBV20-1 | CSAPRGWGAEQYF
TRBJ2-3 | few | TRBV20-1 | CSAIKGEAGDTQYF
TRBJ2-2 | - | TRBV7-9 | CASRGPLRGASNTEELFF
TRBJ1-5 | - | TRBV4-3 | CASSQDGFSNQPQHF
TRBJ1-2 | - | TRBV7-3 | CASSWDKNNYGYTF
TRBJ1-6 | - | TRBV7-8 | CASSPPAVALNSPLHF
TRBJ1-1 | - | TRBV7-3 | CASSPGPGAQAFF
TRBJ2-1 | few | TRBV12-3/TRBV12-4 | CASADNEQFF
TRBJ2-7 | - | TRBV20-1 | CSARHDPAYEQYF
TRBJ1-2 | few | TRBV5-6 | CASSYEQRSYTF
TRBJ2-5 | - | TRBV7-9 | CASSLLENRQETQYF
TRBJ2-1 | once | TRBV2 | CASSEGTSKQFF
TRBJ1-5 | - | TRBV6-2/TRBV6-3 | CASSGGGPLGQPQHF
TRBJ2-7 | - | TRBV25-1 | CASSELGEGDPSYEQYF
TRBJ2-5 | - | TRBV7-8 | CASTRRGGQETQYF
TRBJ1-5 | few | TRBV28 | CASSLRTGGNQPQHF
TRBJ2-1 | - | TRBV4-3 | CASSQARGQGYNEQFF
TRBJ1-1 | - | TRBV19 | CASNPTVGTEAFF
TRBJ2-5 | - | TRBV5-6 | CASSWGSGLGETQYF
TRBJ2-3 | - | TRBV29-1 | CSASESWADTQYF
TRBJ2-7 | few | TRBV15 | CATSRVQFYEQYF
TRBJ2-7 | few | TRBV7-2 | CASSFRGPSSYEQYF
TRBJ1-4 | - | TRBV5-4 | CASSLAGRREKLFF
TRBJ2-1 | - | TRBV5-1 | CASSFFGQYNEQFF
TRBJ2-5 | many | TRBV6-2/TRBV6-3 | CASRRQGGETQYF
- | - | TRBV5-1 | CASSSAGTRETQYF